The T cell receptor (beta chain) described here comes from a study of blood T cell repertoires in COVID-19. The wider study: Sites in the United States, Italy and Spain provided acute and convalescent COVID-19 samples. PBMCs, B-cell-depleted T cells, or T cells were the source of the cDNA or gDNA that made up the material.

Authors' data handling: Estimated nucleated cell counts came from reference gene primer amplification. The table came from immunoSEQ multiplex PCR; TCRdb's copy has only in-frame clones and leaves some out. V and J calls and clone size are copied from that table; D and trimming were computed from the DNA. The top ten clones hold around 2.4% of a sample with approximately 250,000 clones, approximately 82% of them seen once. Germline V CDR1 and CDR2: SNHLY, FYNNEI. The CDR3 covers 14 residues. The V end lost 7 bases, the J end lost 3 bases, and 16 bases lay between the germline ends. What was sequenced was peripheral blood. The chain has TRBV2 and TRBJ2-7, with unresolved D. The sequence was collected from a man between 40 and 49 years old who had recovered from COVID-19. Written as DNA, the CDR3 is TGTGCCAGCACCTTACTCCCGTCGGGCTACGAGCAGTACTTC. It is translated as CASTLLPSGYEQYF.